This passage covers 11 T cell receptor beta chains from one sample sequenced in a study of early T cells in non-severe SARS-CoV-2 infection. TCRdb re-analysed the 5' RACE reads in MiXCR, keeping a single row per CDR3 protein. Of 87,000 or so distinct CDR3 sequences in the sample, roughly 12% are singletons; the top ten hold under 8%. Material: whole blood. The origin of the receptors is an adult who was a healthcare worker with PCR-confirmed SARS-CoV-2 infection or an uninfected control (not recorded which).

The table lists this clonotype with many counts. The gene calls are TRBV6-5 and TRBJ2-7; possibly TRBD2 for D (7 bases). The ends were cut back, 8 bases at V and 6 bases at J, with 11 bases in the middle. CDR3 length equals 11 residues. CDR1 is MNHEY and CDR2 is SVGAGI in the germline V gene. This CDR3 reads CASGGGREQYF. The CDR3 bases are TGTGCCAGCGGGGGGGGGCGCGAGCAGTACTTC.

The chain links TRBV5-5 to TRBJ1-3; D possibly corresponds to TRBD1 (5 bases). Germline V lookup: CDR1 SGHKS, CDR2 YYEKEE (reference sequence). The CDR3 has 19 residues. The V end was cut by 1 base, the J end by 0 bases, with 20 bases between. DNA for the CDR3: TGTGCCAGCAGCTTGACGGTCCTTTCGGGGGACGGCTCTGGAAACACCATATATTTT. It is translated as CASSLTVLSGDGSGNTIYF. Full variable domain (missing parts from reference TRBV5-5 and TRBJ1-3): DAGVTQSPTHLIKTRGQQVTLRCSPISGHKSVSWYQQVLGQGPQFIFQYYEKEERGRGNFPDRFSARQFPNYSSELNVNALLLGDSALYLCASSLTVLSGDGSGNTIYFGEGSWLTVV.

The rearrangement joins TRBV5-6 to TRBJ2-2, with D perhaps TRBD1 (5 bases). Trimming shortened V by 1 base and J by 3 bases, and 13 bases separated the two germline ends. This CDR3 is built from 16 residues. Germline V gene lookup returns CDR1 SGHDT and CDR2 YYEEEE. As DNA, the CDR3 is TGTGCCAGCAGCTTGAGTGGCCAGGGATACACCGGGGAGCTGTTTTTT. Amino acids: CASSLSGQGYTGELFF.

V gene TRBV9 combines with J gene TRBJ2-3; the match to TRBD2 covers 7 bases. J was trimmed by 6 bases and V by 0 bases; bases with no gene match: 7. CDR3 length: 15 amino acids. Germline V lookup: CDR1 SGDLS, CDR2 YYNGEE. CDR3 amino acids: CASSVESSGTDTQYF. The CDR3 DNA sequence: TGTGCCAGCAGCGTAGAGTCCAGCGGGACGGATACGCAGTATTTT.

There are many counts of this clonotype. The chain recombines TRBV9 with TRBJ2-1; D call uncertain. With 4 bases removed from V and 0 bases from J, the gap between germline ends came to 11 bases. The CDR3 has 15 amino acids. Germline values: CDR1 SGDLS, CDR2 YYNGEE. The CDR3 DNA reads as TGTGCCAGCAGCCTGACCGGTAACTCCTACAATGAGCAGTTCTTC. This translates into CASSLTGNSYNEQFF.

This clonotype was picked up a small number of times. The DNA for the CDR3 is TGTGCCAGCAGCATCTCCCTCCGGGACCGGAGCTCCTACGAGCAGTACTTC. This codes for CASSISLRDRSSYEQYF. The chain has TRBV21-1 and TRBJ2-7; whether TRBD1, the table's D call, matches the DNA was not checked. TRBV21-1 is classified as a pseudogene. This CDR3 is built from 17 residues.

The chain combines TRBV10-3 with TRBJ1-3; D not resolved. The length of the CDR3 is 15 residues. The V and J ends lost 3 bases and 2 bases respectively, with 11 bases between them. CDR1 is ENHRY, CDR2 SYGVKD, per germline. CDR3 loop: CAISDWAPTGNTIYF. The CDR3 DNA follows: TGTGCCATCAGTGATTGGGCTCCAACTGGAAACACCATATATTTT.

The V call is TRBV12-3 or TRBV12-4, the J call TRBJ2-1; D may be TRBD2 (5 bases). The V end lost 10 bases, the J end lost 8 bases, and 24 bases lay between the germline ends. The CDR3 extends over 15 amino acids. As DNA, the CDR3 is TGTGCCACGAAAGAGGGTCCGGGCCTATATGATGAGCAGTTCTTC. Translating it yields CATKEGPGLYDEQFF.

This clonotype showed up many times. J is TRBJ2-5 and V is TRBV7-8; TRBD1 aligns across 11 bases. The ends lost 3 bases at V and 9 bases at J; junction bases unmatched: 12. From germline, CDR1 is SGHVS and CDR2 FQNEAQ. CDR3 length: 16 residues. CDR3: CASSFSGTGGRMAQYF. The CDR3 coding sequence is TGTGCCAGCAGCTTCTCCGGGACAGGGGGACGGATGGCCCAGTACTTC.

As for this clonotype: One end of the junction does not line up with germline, which may come from a read error. The chain links TRBV7-9 to TRBJ2-1, with a possible D match to TRBD1 (6 bases). The CDR3 covers 14 residues. Germline assignment: CDR1 SEHNR and CDR2 FQNEAQ (reference sequence). This chain's CDR3 is CASRNGGGYNAQFF. The CDR3 region has the DNA TGTGCCAGCAGGAATGGGGGCGGCTACAATGCGCAGTTCTTC.

In this sample, this clonotype turned up a few times. The rearrangement joins TRBV20-1 to TRBJ1-1; D perhaps matches TRBD1 (6 bases). The CDR3 has 14 amino acids. Germline CDR1 and CDR2: DFQATT and SNEGSKA (reference sequence). The germline V and J ends were trimmed by 3 bases and 3 bases, with 14 bases remaining between them. In nucleotides, the CDR3 is TGCAGTGCTAGTACAGGGAGGGGGTACACTGAAGCTTTCTTT. Its translation: CSASTGRGYTEAFF.